This T cell receptor beta chain derives from a study of molecular identifiers for immune sequencing clone quantification. General observations from the study: Spike-in Jurkat TCR RNA from a single cell reportedly registered among about 1 million naive cells. Clones above 20 RNA copies contained over 97% of effector molecules and under 1% of naive molecules. Identical barcode-sharing TCR molecules could lead to underestimated sizes for highly expanded clones.

The CDR3 extends over 15 amino acids. Germline V gene sequence: CDR1 MNHEY, CDR2 SVGEGT. Trimming removed 6 bases at V and 0 bases at J, with 12 bases between. Bulk TCR libraries were made with methods that had been previously described and with listed TCR primers. TCRdb used MiXCR to reprocess the PCR reads, holding one entry per CDR3 protein. Of about 100,000 distinct CDR3 sequences listed, roughly a third were seen once; the top ten hold around 4.2%. Concerning this clonotype itself: Its antigen is unknown.

The chain has TRBV6-2 or TRBV6-3 and TRBJ1-3; the D gene is possibly TRBD1 (6 bases). This TCR came from a human donor in good health. Some libraries in this study had Jurkat cell RNA spiked in. The specimen was naive CD8+ T cells from blood, with Jurkat cell RNA spiked in. Subset indicated: FACS-sorted CD8+CD4-CCR7+CD45RA+ naive T cells. CDR3 sequence: CASSSTGLSGNTIYF. The CDR3 DNA follows: TGTGCCAGCAGCTCGACAGGCCTCTCTGGAAACACCATATATTTT.